These T cell receptor beta chains were read from a single sample in a study of T-cell memory formation after mild COVID-19. TCRdb reprocessed the 5' RACE reads via MiXCR and lists one record per CDR3 protein. The sample records about 180,000 distinct CDR3 sequences, less than 20% being singletons. Specimen: PBMCs or a T cell subset sorted from them (not recorded which). The receptors were gathered from a man younger than 35 who had mild COVID-19 (a few samples of this study predate the infection). Cell type and time point are not known. Each CDR3 is given with its conserved first and last residue. A D gene is named only where the DNA matches it firmly. Clone size is stated in some rows and not others, as once, few, many or a class when expanded.

size	D	V	J	CDR3	DNA
-	-	TRBV7-9	TRBJ2-5	CASSLVMQGGGETQYF	TGTGCCAGCAGCTTAGTTATGCAGGGCGGAGGGGAGACCCAGTACTTC
few	-	TRBV29-1	TRBJ2-1	CSYAPYNEQFF	TGCAGCTACGCACCATACAATGAGCAGTTCTTC
-	-	TRBV30	TRBJ1-4	CAWSRVGGSELFF	TGTGCCTGGAGCCGGGTTGGGGGTTCTGAACTGTTTTTT
-	-	TRBV2	TRBJ2-2	CASKFTGELFF	TGTGCCAGCAAATTTACCGGGGAGCTGTTTTTT
few	-	TRBV28	TRBJ2-3	CASTQPPADTQYF	TGTGCCAGCACCCAGCCTCCCGCAGATACGCAGTATTTT
-	-	TRBV29-1	TRBJ1-2	CSVVGRYSYGYTF	TGCAGCGTTGTCGGGCGGTATAGCTATGGCTACACCTTC
few	-	TRBV5-4	TRBJ1-1	CASSSGGAGRTEAFF	TGTGCCAGCAGCAGTGGAGGGGCGGGGAGGACTGAAGCTTTCTTT
-	TRBD2	TRBV7-3	TRBJ2-3	CASSRGAGEGESTQYF	TGTGCCAGCAGCCGTGGAGCGGGGGAGGGTGAAAGTACGCAGTATTTT
-	-	TRBV7-2	TRBJ2-3	CASSTAVASTDTQYF	TGTGCCAGCAGCACCGCGGTGGCTAGCACAGATACGCAGTATTTT
-	TRBD2	TRBV5-1	TRBJ2-7	CASSSGGGLAYEQYF	TGCGCCAGCAGCTCGGGCGGGGGACTGGCCTACGAGCAGTACTTC
few	-	TRBV10-3	TRBJ2-1	CAISRPSYNEQFF	TGTGCCATCAGCCGACCAAGTTACAATGAGCAGTTCTTC
few	-	TRBV20-1	TRBJ2-3	CSAREVGSFAGTDTQYF	TGCAGTGCTAGAGAAGTTGGGTCGTTCGCGGGCACAGATACGCAGTATTTT
-	-	TRBV7-3	TRBJ2-4	CASTGFSKNIQYF	TGTGCCAGCACAGGGTTTTCCAAAAACATTCAGTACTTC
many	-	TRBV4-2	TRBJ2-4	CASSQDLDRKTHF	TGTGCCAGCAGCCAAGATCTGGACCGGAAAACCCACTTC
-	-	TRBV20-1	TRBJ1-5	CSAKPGSYSNQPQHF	TGCAGTGCTAAGCCAGGGAGCTATAGCAATCAGCCCCAGCATTTT
-	-	TRBV27	TRBJ2-3	CASSTPGHSTDTQYF	TGTGCCAGCAGCACTCCGGGACACAGCACAGATACGCAGTATTTT
few	-	TRBV5-1	TRBJ2-3	CASSPSARRLSTDTQYF	TGCGCCAGCAGCCCGTCGGCTAGGAGGCTCAGCACAGATACGCAGTATTTT
-	-	TRBV9	TRBJ1-2	CASSVGVEGGYTF	TGTGCCAGCAGCGTGGGGGTAGAGGGTGGCTACACCTTC
-	-	TRBV5-1	TRBJ2-5	CASSLDGYTQYF	TGCGCCAGCAGCTTGGACGGATACACCCAGTACTTC
few	-	TRBV4-1	TRBJ1-2	CASSQDHRGNGYTF	TGCGCCAGCAGCCAAGATCACCGGGGCAATGGCTACACCTTC